Listed here are 7 T cell receptor beta chains from one sample, sequenced in a study of T cells in Graves' hyperthyroidism and ophthalmopathy. Researchers amplified the TCR beta CDR3 regions from RNA transcripts. With the HTBI primer set, the TCR CDR3 went through a first round of RT-PCR. TCRdb fed the multiplex PCR reads into MiXCR, producing one record per CDR3 protein. The sample includes about 130,000 distinct CDR3 sequences, around 20% seen only once; the top ten take about two thirds. Sequenced material: blood. The origin of the receptors is a woman between 45 and 65 years old with Graves' hyperthyroidism that later progressed to Graves' ophthalmopathy.

At least ten counts were recorded for this clonotype. V is TRBV11-2 and J is TRBJ2-7; D uncertain. V lost 5 bases and J lost 3, with 14 bases in between. Germline CDR1 is SGHAT and CDR2 is FQNNGV. CDR3 size: 14 residues. The CDR3 region is CASSPRSGYYEQYF. CDR3 in DNA: TGTGCCAGCAGCCCTCGGTCAGGTTACTACGAGCAGTACTTC.

The CDR3 here is CASSYEATSIFDTGELFF. CDR3 sequence (DNA): TGTGCCAGCAGTTACGAGGCCACTAGCATTTTCGACACCGGGGAGCTGTTTTTT. The chain employs TRBV6-2 or TRBV6-3 and TRBJ2-2; possibly TRBD2 for D (6 bases). Germline CDR1 is MNHEY and CDR2 is SVGEGT. V lost 2 bases and J lost 3, with 19 bases in between. This CDR3 is built from 18 residues.

The gene calls are TRBV5-1 and TRBJ2-5, with 12 nucleotides matching TRBD2. Germline trimming cut 4 bases from V and 2 bases from J; bases unmatched to any gene: 3. This CDR3 has 15 residues. Germline loops: CDR1 SGHRS, CDR2 YFSETQ. The CDR3 loop is CASSPTSGRQETQYF. The CDR3 nucleotides are TGCGCCAGCAGCCCGACTAGCGGGAGACAAGAGACCCAGTACTTC.

The CDR3 sequence is CSARDPNRGRGETQYF. In nucleotides, the CDR3 is TGCAGTGCTAGAGACCCTAACAGGGGCCGAGGAGAGACCCAGTACTTC. This chain uses TRBV20-1 with TRBJ2-5, with 7 bases that match TRBD1. CDR1 is DFQATT, CDR2 SNEGSKA, per germline (reference sequence). The CDR3 runs to 16 residues. Unmatched junction bases numbered 11, after V lost 0 bases and J lost 4 bases.

This clonotype has a handful of counts. The chain links TRBV15 to TRBJ1-4; TRBD1 agrees at 9 bases. This CDR3 has 16 residues. The germline gives CDR1 LNHNV, CDR2 YYDKDF (reference sequence). V trimming: 3 bases; J trimming: 0 bases; junction bases outside the gene matches: 2. The CDR3 loop reads CATSRRTGATNEKLFF. For the CDR3, the DNA is TGTGCCACCAGCAGGAGGACAGGGGCAACTAATGAAAAACTGTTTTTT.

This clonotype appeared many times. This chain joins TRBV6-1 and TRBJ2-3, with TRBD2 matching 7 bases. Germline loops: CDR1 MNHNS, CDR2 SASEGT. Trimming at V came to 0 bases and at J to 3 bases, leaving 9 bases not matched to a gene. The length of the CDR3 is 17 residues. The CDR3 DNA is TGTGCCAGCAGTGAAGCAAAGGGGTGGGAGGGGACAGATACGCAGTATTTT. Translating it yields CASSEAKGWEGTDTQYF.

This clonotype was detected ten times or more. The CDR3, as DNA: TGCGCCAGCAGCTCGGATGTCGGAAACATTCAGTACTTC. The encoded protein is CASSSDVGNIQYF. The chain carries TRBV5-1 and TRBJ2-4; D not resolved. Germline V lookup: CDR1 SGHRS, CDR2 YFSETQ. Trimming took off 3 bases at V and 6 bases at J, with 10 bases between the two ends. The CDR3 totals 13 residues.